This T cell receptor beta chain was profiled in a study of graft-versus-host responses after intestinal transplantation. The protocol was immunoSEQ multiplex PCR, while the TCRdb copy is restricted to in-frame clones and leaves out a portion. This sample has more than 95,000 clones; just over 90% occur once, and the top ten carry 0.15% to 0.2%. Germline V gene data show CDR1 as MNHEY and CDR2 as SMNVEV (reference sequence). The CDR3 consists of 15 residues. The ends were cut back, 6 bases at V and 4 bases at J, with 16 bases in the middle. As concerns this clone: The antigen remains unidentified.

The sequenced sample was unstimulated CD4+ T cells sorted from spleen or lymph node cells, obtained before intestinal transplant. The rearrangement uses TRBV27 and TRBJ1-5, with D possibly being TRBD1 (6 bases). This clonotype was sampled from a human donor who received an intestinal transplant. CDR3 residues: CASSREGGVNQPQHF. The DNA for the CDR3 is TGTGCCAGCAGCCGAGAAGGGGGGGTAAATCAGCCCCAGCATTTT.